The 24 T cell receptor beta chains presented below share a single source sample, sequenced in a study of T-cell memory formation after mild COVID-19. Each CDR3 protein is one row after TCRdb ran MiXCR on the 5' RACE reads. This repertoire shows some 440,000 distinct CDR3 sequences, approximately 23% found once; its top ten account for around 12%. The sample comprised PBMCs or a T cell subset sorted from them (not recorded which). Every receptor here comes from an adult woman who had mild COVID-19 (a few samples of this study predate the infection). Cell type and time point are not known.

The chain has TRBV3-1 and TRBJ1-1; TRBD1 might be the D (6 bases). CDR3 length equals 14 residues. Trimming stripped 6 bases from V and 1 base from J, with 12 bases between. Per the germline V gene, CDR1 is LGHDT and CDR2 is YNNKEL (reference sequence). CDR3 sequence reads: CASRRTTGNTEAFF. The DNA of the CDR3 is TGTGCCAGCAGACGAACGACAGGGAACACTGAAGCTTTCTTT.

This chain links TRBV15 with TRBJ1-2; possible D gene TRBD1, 6 bases. Germline-derived CDR1 and CDR2 are LNHNV and YYDKDF (reference sequence). The CDR3 consists of 16 residues. The V end lost 8 bases, the J end lost 4 bases, and 23 bases lay between the germline ends. The CDR3 bases are TGTGCCACCGGGGGACGGGGCCCAGCAGGGGTCTATGGCTACACCTTC. As protein: CATGGRGPAGVYGYTF.

This chain joins TRBV7-9 and TRBJ2-7, with 7 bases matching TRBD1. The V and J ends lost 6 bases and 0 bases, in that order; junction bases with no gene match: 11. The CDR3 sequence is 16 residues long. CDR1 is SEHNR, CDR2 FQNEAQ, per germline (reference sequence). CDR3 nucleotide sequence: TGTGCCAGCAGTCCCCTAAGACAGGGAAGCTCCTACGAGCAGTACTTC. Translated: CASSPLRQGSSYEQYF. The full variable domain, in which reference TRBV7-9 and TRBJ2-7 provide the parts outside the CDR3, is DTGVSQNPRHKITKRGQNVTFRCDPISEHNRLYWYRQTLGQGPEFLTYFQNEAQLEKSRLLSDRFSAERPKGSFSTLEIQRTEQGDSAMYLCASSPLRQGSSYEQYFGPGTRLTVT.

The chain couples TRBV7-8 to TRBJ1-1; 7 bases match TRBD1. In germline, CDR1 is SGHVS, CDR2 FQNEAQ. Losses at the gene ends were 1 base for V and 0 bases for J; bases not matched to a gene: 11. The CDR3 extends over 18 amino acids. The CDR3: CASSLVQGRSWMNTEAFF. DNA for the CDR3: TGTGCCAGCAGCTTAGTACAGGGGAGATCCTGGATGAACACTGAAGCTTTCTTT.

A few counts support this clonotype. The rearrangement joins TRBV20-1 to TRBJ2-3, with 16 bases aligning to TRBD2. The V and J ends lost 6 bases and 5 bases, in that order; junction bases with no gene match: 8. Germline V gives CDR1 DFQATT, CDR2 SNEGSKA (reference sequence). There are 16 residues in the CDR3. The CDR3 spells CSASGLAGGHGDTQYF. The CDR3 region has the DNA TGCAGTGCATCGGGACTAGCGGGGGGGCATGGAGATACGCAGTATTTT.

In this sample, this clonotype turned up a few times. V is TRBV12-3 or TRBV12-4 and J is TRBJ2-7; D might be TRBD2 (7 bases). V lost 8 bases, J lost 2 bases, and 19 bases lay in between. The CDR3 sequence is 15 residues long. The CDR3 nucleotides are TGTGCCAGCGGGGTTACAGGGAGGGACCCCTACGAGCAGTACTTC. This translates into CASGVTGRDPYEQYF.

A few counts support this clonotype. The rearrangement uses TRBV7-8 and TRBJ2-3, with D perhaps TRBD2 (6 bases). The CDR3 runs 14 residues. Trimming took 5 bases from V and 2 from J, leaving 11 bases between them. Germline-derived CDR1 and CDR2 are SGHVS and FQNEAQ. In DNA, the CDR3 is TGTGCCAGCAGCCCTCCGGGACTCACAGATACGCAGTATTTT. The encoded protein is CASSPPGLTDTQYF.

V is TRBV6-4 and J is TRBJ1-2; D is undetermined. Trimming removed 8 bases from V and 8 bases from J, with 18 bases in between. The CDR3 has 13 amino acids. CDR1 MRHNA and CDR2 SNTAGT come from the germline V gene. The CDR3 DNA follows: TGTGCCAGCCGGGATAGAGGTTCAGGAGGCTACACCTTC. Translating gives CASRDRGSGGYTF.

The rearrangement links TRBV19 to TRBJ2-1; the D call may be TRBD1 or TRBD2 (6 bases each). The CDR3 totals 15 residues. V was shortened by 5 bases and J by 7 bases, with 18 bases between the two germline ends. Germline V CDR1 and CDR2: LNHDA, SQIVND (reference sequence). The CDR3 DNA reads TGTGCCAGTAGTCGGGGATCCCAAGGGGGGAATGAGCAGTTCTTC. It is translated as CASSRGSQGGNEQFF.

This clonotype was seen just once. This chain connects TRBV7-9 to TRBJ2-3; 8 nucleotides match TRBD2. V shed 11 bases and J 2 bases; nucleotides not matched to a gene: 12. The germline gives CDR1 SEHNR, CDR2 FQNEAQ (reference sequence). This CDR3 comprises 15 residues. CDR3 nucleotide sequence: TGTGCCCTCCGGAGAGCGGGAGTCCACACAGATACGCAGTATTTT. Translated, it gives CALRRAGVHTDTQYF. The complete variable domain, with remaining parts taken from reference TRBV7-9 and TRBJ2-3, reads DTGVSQNPRHKITKRGQNVTFRCDPISEHNRLYWYRQTLGQGPEFLTYFQNEAQLEKSRLLSDRFSAERPKGSFSTLEIQRTEQGDSAMYLCALRRAGVHTDTQYFGPGTRLTVL.

In its sample, this clonotype was seen once. The chain links TRBV4-3 to TRBJ2-1, with 7 nucleotides matching TRBD2. Trimming cost V 0 bases and J 3 bases; bases outside gene matches: 11. Per the germline V gene, CDR1 is LGHNA and CDR2 is YSLEER. This CDR3 contains 18 residues. This chain's CDR3 is CASSQEAAGAALYNEQFF. DNA for the CDR3: TGCGCCAGCAGCCAAGAAGCGGCGGGAGCGGCGCTCTACAATGAGCAGTTCTTC.

The chain couples TRBV2 to TRBJ2-4; either TRBD1 or TRBD2 may supply D (6 bases each). From germline, CDR1 is SNHLY and CDR2 FYNNEI. This CDR3 contains 17 residues. The germline V and J ends were trimmed by 3 bases and 2 bases, with 17 bases remaining between them. The CDR3 nucleotides are TGTGCCAGCAGTGAGACTGGGGGGCGGCTACCCAAAAACATTCAGTACTTC. Amino acids: CASSETGGRLPKNIQYF.

This clonotype was picked up a small number of times. This rearrangement joins TRBV20-1 to TRBJ2-1; D gene ambiguous. Trimming removed 6 bases at V and 6 bases at J, with 12 bases between. The CDR3 covers 12 residues. CDR1 is DFQATT, CDR2 SNEGSKA, per germline (reference sequence). The CDR3 sequence: CSAGEWGNEQFF. For the CDR3, the DNA is TGCAGTGCCGGAGAGTGGGGCAATGAGCAGTTCTTC.

The chain uses TRBV4-1 and TRBJ2-6; 8 bases agree with TRBD1. Germline loops: CDR1 MGHRA, CDR2 YSYEKL. The CDR3 has 18 residues. Losses at the gene ends were 0 bases for V and 5 bases for J; bases not matched to a gene: 9. Written as DNA, the CDR3 is TGCGCCAGCAGCCAAGATAGGGACAGGAGCCGTCGGGCCAACGTCCTGACTTTC. It encodes CASSQDRDRSRRANVLTF.

This clonotype appeared a few times. This rearrangement joins TRBV4-2 to TRBJ2-1; 10 bases fit TRBD2. Germline CDR1 LGHNA, CDR2 YNFKEQ. This CDR3 is built from 16 residues. Unmatched junction bases numbered 9, after V lost 0 bases and J lost 10 bases. CDR3 amino acids: CASSQEGTSAGREQFF. Written as DNA, the CDR3 is TGTGCCAGCAGCCAAGAAGGGACTAGCGCCGGCAGGGAGCAGTTCTTC.

In its sample, this clonotype was seen once. CDR3: CASSLPGRLADPTDTQYF. The DNA for the CDR3 is TGTGCCAGCAGCTTACCCGGCCGGCTAGCGGATCCCACAGATACGCAGTATTTT. V is TRBV7-3 and J is TRBJ2-3; 7 positions match TRBD2. Trimming took 2 bases from V and 2 from J; bases not matched to a gene: 13. CDR3 length equals 18 residues. CDR1 SGHTA and CDR2 FQGTGA come from the germline V gene.

This clonotype appeared a few times. The chain joins TRBV29-1 to TRBJ2-7; tentatively, D is TRBD1 (6 bases). The CDR3 is 11 residues long. Germline CDR1 is SQVTM and CDR2 is ANQGSEA. With 7 bases removed from V and 6 bases from J, the gap between germline ends came to 13 bases. DNA for the CDR3: TGCAGCGGCCTAGGGGGAGCCGAGCAGTACTTC. Protein product: CSGLGGAEQYF.

V is TRBV20-1 and J is TRBJ2-1; 11 nucleotides match TRBD2. J lost 6 bases, V lost 8 bases, and 9 bases had no gene match. The CDR3 extends over 14 amino acids. Germline V gives CDR1 DFQATT, CDR2 SNEGSKA (reference sequence). The CDR3 here is CSLGTSGSFNEQFF. CDR3 sequence (DNA): TGCAGTTTAGGCACTAGCGGGAGTTTCAATGAGCAGTTCTTC.

This clonotype was picked up a small number of times. This chain joins TRBV27 and TRBJ2-7; no clear D. The CDR3 covers 8 residues. Germline V gene lookup returns CDR1 MNHEY and CDR2 SMNVEV (reference sequence). The CDR3: CANVEQYF. CDR3 nucleotide sequence: TGTGCGAACGTCGAGCAGTACTTC.

CDR3 bases: TGTGCCAGCAGCTTAGAAACTAGCGTCCTAGCCAAAAACATTCAGTACTTC. Its translation is CASSLETSVLAKNIQYF. This chain connects TRBV7-9 to TRBJ2-4; TRBD2 agrees at 7 bases. Germline-derived CDR1 and CDR2 are SEHNR and FQNEAQ (reference sequence). This CDR3 has 17 amino acids. V gave up 1 base and J gave up 0 bases; unmatched junction bases: 6.

The chain has TRBV5-1 and TRBJ2-7; TRBD2 agrees at 13 bases. The CDR3 spans 15 residues. Germline V gene data show CDR1 as SGHRS and CDR2 as YFSETQ. The V gene end was trimmed by 4 bases and the J gene end by 4 bases; junction bases not matched to a gene: 5. CDR3 sequence reads: CASSLLAGGVYEQYF. In nucleotides, the CDR3 is TGCGCCAGCAGCCTACTAGCGGGAGGGGTTTACGAGCAGTACTTC.

The gene calls are TRBV20-1 and TRBJ1-2; D is undetermined. The CDR3 is made up of 14 amino acids. Germline CDR1 is DFQATT and CDR2 is SNEGSKA (reference sequence). Trimming removed 0 bases at V and 4 bases at J, with 12 bases between. The CDR3 sequence is CSARDPSSVYGYTF. In nucleotides, the CDR3 is TGCAGTGCTAGAGATCCCTCCAGCGTCTATGGCTACACCTTC.

The chain uses TRBV29-1 and TRBJ1-4; D gene unclear. V lost 4 bases and J 5 bases, leaving 14 bases between the germline ends. The germline CDR1 and CDR2 sequences are SQVTM and ANQGSEA. CDR3 length: 14 amino acids. CDR3 region: CSVGEGFLNEKLFF. CDR3 bases: TGCAGCGTTGGTGAGGGATTCCTCAATGAAAAACTGTTTTTT. The full variable domain, completed using reference TRBV29-1 and TRBJ1-4, is SAVISQKPSRDICQRGTSLTIQCQVDSQVTMMFWYRQQPGQSLTLIATANQGSEATYESGFVIDKFPISRPNLTFSTLTVSNMSPEDSSIYLCSVGEGFLNEKLFFGSGTQLSVL.

The V call is TRBV7-9, the J call TRBJ2-3; the D gene is possibly TRBD2 (6 bases). Trimming shortened V by 4 bases and J by 2 bases, and 19 bases separated the two germline ends. There are 17 residues in the CDR3. Germline V gene sequence: CDR1 SEHNR, CDR2 FQNEAQ (reference sequence). Here the CDR3 DNA reads TGTGCCAGCAGCTCGCGTCGTGCGGGACTCGACACAGATACGCAGTATTTT. Protein sequence: CASSSRRAGLDTDTQYF.